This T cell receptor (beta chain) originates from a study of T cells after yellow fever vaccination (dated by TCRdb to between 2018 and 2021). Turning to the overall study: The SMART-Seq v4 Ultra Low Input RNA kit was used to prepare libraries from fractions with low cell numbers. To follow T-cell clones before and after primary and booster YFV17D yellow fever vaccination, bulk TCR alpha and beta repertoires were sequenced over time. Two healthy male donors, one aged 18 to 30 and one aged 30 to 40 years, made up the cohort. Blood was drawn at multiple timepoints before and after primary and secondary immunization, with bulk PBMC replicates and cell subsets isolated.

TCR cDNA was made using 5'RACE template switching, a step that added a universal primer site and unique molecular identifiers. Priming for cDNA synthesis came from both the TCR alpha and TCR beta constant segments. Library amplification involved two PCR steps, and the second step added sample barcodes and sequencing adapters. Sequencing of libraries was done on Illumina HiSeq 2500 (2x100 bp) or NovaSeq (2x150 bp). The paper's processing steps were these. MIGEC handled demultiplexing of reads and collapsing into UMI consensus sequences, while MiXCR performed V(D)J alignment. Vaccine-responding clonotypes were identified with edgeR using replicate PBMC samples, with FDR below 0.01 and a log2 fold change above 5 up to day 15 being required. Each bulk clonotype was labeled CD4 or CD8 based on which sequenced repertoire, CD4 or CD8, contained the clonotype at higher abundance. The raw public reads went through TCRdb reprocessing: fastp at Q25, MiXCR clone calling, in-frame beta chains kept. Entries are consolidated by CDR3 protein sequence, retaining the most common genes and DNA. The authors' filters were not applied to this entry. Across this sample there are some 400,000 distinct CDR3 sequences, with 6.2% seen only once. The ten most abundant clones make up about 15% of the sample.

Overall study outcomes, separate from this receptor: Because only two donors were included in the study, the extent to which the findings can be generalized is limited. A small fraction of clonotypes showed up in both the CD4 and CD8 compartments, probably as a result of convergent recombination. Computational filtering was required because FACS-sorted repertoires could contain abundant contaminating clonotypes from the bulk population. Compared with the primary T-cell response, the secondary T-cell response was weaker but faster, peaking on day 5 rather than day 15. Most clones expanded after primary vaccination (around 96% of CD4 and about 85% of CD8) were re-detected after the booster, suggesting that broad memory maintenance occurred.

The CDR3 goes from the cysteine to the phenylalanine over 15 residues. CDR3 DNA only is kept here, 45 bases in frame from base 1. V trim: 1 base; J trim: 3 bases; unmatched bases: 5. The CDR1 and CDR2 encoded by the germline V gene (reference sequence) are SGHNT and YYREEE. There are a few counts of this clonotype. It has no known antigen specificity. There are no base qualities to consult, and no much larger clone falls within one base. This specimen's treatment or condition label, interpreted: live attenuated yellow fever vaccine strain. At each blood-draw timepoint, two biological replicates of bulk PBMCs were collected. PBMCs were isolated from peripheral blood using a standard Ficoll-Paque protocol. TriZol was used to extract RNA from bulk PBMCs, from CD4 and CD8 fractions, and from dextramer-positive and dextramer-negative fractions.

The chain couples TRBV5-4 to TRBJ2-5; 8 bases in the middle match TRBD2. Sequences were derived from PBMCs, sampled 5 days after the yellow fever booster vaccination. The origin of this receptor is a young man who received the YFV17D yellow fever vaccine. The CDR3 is CASSLSSGIKETQYF. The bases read TGTGCCAGCAGCTTGAGTAGCGGGATAAAAGAGACCCAGTACTTC.